This record looks at one T cell receptor beta chain sequence and its context. Its antigen remains unidentified. The data belong to a study of spatial heterogeneity in lung cancer. Each TCR cDNA molecule carried a unique molecular identifier. TCRdb redid the calling of the 5' RACE reads with MiXCR, one entry per CDR3 protein. This sample yields more than 20,000 distinct CDR3 sequences, of which less than 20% are seen a single time; under 35% belongs to the top ten. Time point defined: sample taken at primary tumor resection. Study-level results: Counts that tracked tumor mutation counts were those of expanded intratumoral alpha and beta TCRs.

The specimen comprised lung tumor tissue, sampled at surgery. This clonotype originated in a female donor with early-stage non-small cell lung cancer.

CDR3 sequence: CATSDEEPGLVLFF. CDR3 DNA: TGTGCCACCAGTGATGAAGAACCGGGACTAGTTTTGTTCTTC. This sequence joins TRBV24-1 and TRBJ2-1, with 8 nucleotides matching TRBD2. With V trimmed by 3 bases and J by 15 bases, 12 bases remained unmatched. This CDR3 has 14 residues. CDR1 and CDR2 from the germline V gene are KGHDR and SFDVKD.